Listed below are T cell receptor beta chains from one sample, sequenced in a study of T cells in Graves' hyperthyroidism and ophthalmopathy. TCRdb re-called the multiplex PCR reads with MiXCR, one entry per CDR3 protein. The data contain more than 350,000 distinct CDR3 sequences, about 18% of them singletons. The specimen was blood. Source of these receptors: a woman younger than 45 with Graves' hyperthyroidism that later progressed to Graves' ophthalmopathy. Each CDR3 is given with its conserved first and last residue. A D gene is named only where the DNA matches it firmly. Clone size is shown for a subset of rows, as once, few, many or a class of expanded clone.

>.|few|TRBV3-1|TRBJ1-1
CASSQVWARAEAFF
TGTGCCAGCAGCCAAGTGTGGGCCCGGGCTGAAGCTTTCTTT
>.|many|TRBV12-3/TRBV12-4|TRBJ2-1
CASSPALRTSYEQFF
TGTGCCAGCAGTCCAGCCCTCAGAACTAGCTATGAGCAGTTCTTC
>.|many|TRBV5-1|TRBJ1-1
CASSTDTMISEAFF
TGCGCCAGCAGCACCGACACCATGATATCTGAAGCTTTCTTT
>.|.|TRBV13|TRBJ2-7
CASSLDREVGREQYF
TGTGCCAGCAGTTTGGATAGGGAAGTCGGGCGCGAGCAGTACTTC
>.|few|TRBV5-1|TRBJ1-5
CASSTGILPNQPQHF
TGCGCCAGCAGTACCGGGATCTTGCCAAATCAGCCCCAGCATTTT
>TRBD2|few|TRBV6-1|TRBJ2-2
CASSPIWAGGIGGELFF
TGTGCCAGCAGTCCCATTTGGGCGGGGGGGATCGGCGGGGAGCTGTTTTTT
>.|.|TRBV20-1|TRBJ1-1
CSARDLGVNTEAFF
TGCAGTGCTAGAGATCTGGGGGTGAACACTGAAGCTTTCTTT
>.|.|TRBV29-1|TRBJ2-7
CSVTWQGFDEQYF
TGCAGCGTTACTTGGCAGGGCTTCGACGAGCAGTACTTC
>.|.|TRBV20-1|TRBJ1-2
CSARLRTDTNYGYTF
TGCAGTGCTAGACTAAGGACTGATACTAACTATGGCTACACCTTC
>.|few|TRBV6-1|TRBJ2-5
CTSSLGEEETQYF
TGTACCAGCAGTTTAGGTGAAGAAGAGACCCAGTACTTC
>TRBD1|many|TRBV27|TRBJ1-3
CASSSTGGSGNTIYF
TGTGCCAGCAGTTCAACAGGGGGCTCTGGAAACACCATATATTTT
>.|few|TRBV15|TRBJ2-5
CAASRDQDEETQYF
TGTGCCGCCAGCAGAGATCAGGATGAAGAGACCCAGTACTTC
>.|many|TRBV2|TRBJ2-3
CASSEMDRADTQYF
TGTGCCAGCAGTGAAATGGACAGAGCAGATACGCAGTATTTT
>.|many|TRBV7-9|TRBJ2-7
CASSLDVGGPISEQYF
TGTGCCAGCAGCTTAGACGTCGGGGGGCCTATAAGCGAGCAGTACTTC
>TRBD2|few|TRBV10-1|TRBJ2-3
CASSEIVLAGGPGTDTQYF
TGCGCCAGCAGTGAAATCGTACTAGCGGGGGGGCCCGGCACAGATACGCAGTATTTT
>.|many|TRBV2|TRBJ1-6
CASSEGKVINSPLHF
TGTGCCAGCAGTGAAGGGAAAGTGATTAATTCACCCCTCCACTTT
>TRBD2|.|TRBV29-1|TRBJ2-7
CSALLAGGYEQYF
TGCAGCGCCTTACTAGCGGGGGGTTACGAGCAGTACTTC
>.|many|TRBV28|TRBJ1-1
CASSLTPVAPNTEAFF
TGTGCCAGCAGTTTAACCCCAGTGGCACCTAACACTGAAGCTTTCTTT
>.|.|TRBV18|TRBJ2-5
CASSAGTGEETQYF
TGTGCCAGCTCAGCCGGGACCGGGGAAGAGACCCAGTACTTC
>.|many|TRBV28|TRBJ2-1
CASSIIRRSSYNEQFF
TGTGCCAGCAGTATCATTCGACGGTCGTCCTACAATGAGCAGTTCTTC
>.|many|TRBV27|TRBJ2-5
CASSSGLAETQYF
TGTGCCAGCAGTTCCGGGCTGGCAGAGACCCAGTACTTC
>.|many|TRBV20-1|TRBJ2-7
CSAREAETTYEQYF
TGCAGTGCTAGAGAGGCGGAGACCACCTACGAGCAGTACTTC
>.|few|TRBV28|TRBJ2-1
CASSLSTRPNEQFF
TGTGCCAGCAGTTTATCCACTCGGCCCAATGAGCAGTTCTTC